These 20 T cell receptor beta chains originate from one sample sequenced in a study of identical twins. From the 5' RACE reads, TCRdb called clonotypes with MiXCR, one entry per CDR3 protein. The sample lists some 500,000 distinct CDR3 sequences; roughly 21% were seen once. The sample was also linked to a second study, of T cells expressing NK-cell markers.

Input material: CD4+ T cells sorted from blood. The receptors come from a woman between 18 and 29 years old in good health.

This clonotype was counted between two and nine times. This chain uses TRBV20-1 with TRBJ2-5, with a weak D call TRBD2 (6 bases). Trimming took off 5 bases at V and 5 bases at J, with 15 bases between the two ends. Germline lookup yields CDR1 DFQATT and CDR2 SNEGSKA (reference sequence). The CDR3 has 13 residues. In DNA form, the CDR3 reads TGCAGTGCTGCACATCCGGGAGCGGAGACCCAGTACTTC. It specifies CSAAHPGAETQYF.

This clonotype was seen more than once but under ten times. The V gene is TRBV20-1, the J gene TRBJ2-5; D gene ambiguous. The V gene lost 3 bases and the J gene lost 5 bases, with 13 bases spanning the gap. The length of the CDR3 is 13 residues. Germline CDR1 DFQATT, CDR2 SNEGSKA (reference sequence). CDR3 amino acids: CSARHTGRETQYF. The CDR3 bases are TGCAGTGCTAGGCACACGGGCAGGGAGACCCAGTACTTC.

This clonotype was seen ten or more times. The chain links TRBV5-6 to TRBJ2-3, with 11 bases identical to TRBD1. Trimming removed 4 bases from V and 5 bases from J; junction bases left unmatched: 6. The CDR3 sequence is 15 residues long. CDR1 is SGHDT and CDR2 is YYEEEE in the germline V gene. The CDR3 coding sequence is TGTGCCAGCAGCCTCGGGGGACAGGGGGTAGATACGCAGTATTTT. Amino acids: CASSLGGQGVDTQYF. Complete variable domain (other parts from reference TRBV5-6 and TRBJ2-3): DAGVTQSPTHLIKTRGQQVTLRCSPKSGHDTVSWYQQALGQGPQFIFQYYEEEERQRGNFPDRFSGHQFPNYSSELNVNALLLGDSALYLCASSLGGQGVDTQYFGPGTRLTVL.

This clonotype was found a few times. This chain links TRBV7-2 with TRBJ1-5; no reliable D call. V lost 1 base and J 4 bases, leaving 8 bases between the germline ends. This CDR3 has 14 amino acids. Germline CDR1 SGHTA, CDR2 FQGNSA. This CDR3 is CASSLGRRNQPQHF. CDR3 nucleotide sequence: TGTGCCAGCAGCTTAGGCAGGAGAAATCAGCCCCAGCATTTT.

This clonotype occurred a few times. The CDR3 DNA reads as TGCAGCGTACTAAAGTGGGTCACCGGGCCCTACAATGAGCAGTTCTTC. The encoded protein is CSVLKWVTGPYNEQFF. The chain couples TRBV29-1 to TRBJ2-1; D gene uncertain. Deletions cut 6 bases from V and 2 bases from J, with 20 bases between. The germline CDR1 and CDR2 sequences are SQVTM and ANQGSEA. The CDR3 is made up of 16 amino acids.

This clonotype was observed a few times. The V and J genes are TRBV12-5 and TRBJ2-1; possibly TRBD1 or TRBD2 for D (5 bases each). The CDR3 length is 18 residues. The V end lost 0 bases, the J end lost 0 bases, and 15 bases lay between the germline ends. Germline V gene lookup returns CDR1 LGHNT and CDR2 FRNRAP. The CDR3 DNA reads as TGTGCTAGTGGTTTGGTTCAGGGACGGCAGAGCTCCTACAATGAGCAGTTCTTC. Its translation: CASGLVQGRQSSYNEQFF.

This clonotype was observed a few times. This chain joins TRBV12-3 or TRBV12-4 and TRBJ2-7; 7 bases line up with TRBD2. The CDR3 runs to 15 residues. V trimming: 2 bases; J trimming: 2 bases; junction bases outside the gene matches: 6. CDR3 loop: CASSLLGGRAYEQYF. CDR3 coding DNA: TGTGCCAGCAGTTTACTCGGAGGGAGGGCCTACGAGCAGTACTTC.

This clonotype showed up just a few times. The chain has TRBV20-1 and TRBJ1-1; D is unresolved. CDR1 and CDR2 (germline): DFQATT, SNEGSKA (reference sequence). This CDR3 is built from 11 residues. V shed 3 bases and J shed 9 bases, with 11 bases lying between them. The CDR3, as DNA: TGCAGTGCTAGCCCTGGGCCTAAAGCTTTCTTT. Protein product: CSASPGPKAFF.

This clonotype has only a few counts. The CDR3 is CSAEIRSTEAFF. CDR3 sequence (DNA): TGCAGTGCCGAAATCCGGTCCACTGAAGCTTTCTTT. The chain joins TRBV20-1 to TRBJ1-1, with no clear D. The CDR3 sequence is 12 residues long. The V and J ends lost 6 bases and 4 bases respectively, with 12 bases between them. CDR1 is DFQATT, CDR2 SNEGSKA, per germline (reference sequence).

The chain carries TRBV20-1 and TRBJ2-7; tentative D call: TRBD2 (5 bases). Trimming left V 5 bases short and J 7 bases short, with 15 bases between. CDR3 length: 12 amino acids. Germline loops: CDR1 DFQATT, CDR2 SNEGSKA (reference sequence). CDR3 loop: CSAQLDASEQYF. The CDR3 bases are TGCAGTGCTCAACTAGACGCCTCGGAGCAGTACTTC.

This clonotype has just a few counts. The chain joins TRBV6-6 to TRBJ1-2, with D perhaps matching TRBD1 (5 bases). The ends were cut back, 6 bases at V and 3 bases at J, with 8 bases in the middle. The CDR3 has 12 residues. Germline assignment: CDR1 MNHNY and CDR2 SVGAGI (reference sequence). Here the CDR3 reads CASSQGYYGYTF. As DNA, the CDR3 is TGTGCCAGCAGCCAGGGATACTATGGCTACACCTTC.

This clonotype was observed many times. The rearrangement uses TRBV29-1 and TRBJ2-1, with D perhaps TRBD2 (6 bases). The length of the CDR3 is 13 residues. The germline V gene has CDR1 SQVTM and CDR2 ANQGSEA. The CDR3 DNA reads as TGCAGGATAGCCGGGAGCTCCTACAATGAGCAGTTCTTC. It encodes CRIAGSSYNEQFF.

This clonotype was counted many times. This sequence joins TRBV20-1 and TRBJ2-5; no clear D. This CDR3 comprises 10 residues. The germline CDR1 and CDR2 sequences are DFQATT and SNEGSKA (reference sequence). Trimming shortened V by 3 bases and J by 5 bases, and 4 bases separated the two germline ends. CDR3 bases: TGCAGTGCTAGTTCTGAGACCCAGTACTTC. Protein sequence: CSASSETQYF.

DNA for the CDR3: TGTGCCAGCAGGCGCCGCGAAGTCGGGAGGGCTGAAGCTTTCTTT. Translated: CASRRREVGRAEAFF. V and J are TRBV6-1 and TRBJ1-1; D remains unclear. Germline assignment: CDR1 MNHNS and CDR2 SASEGT. V was cut by 6 bases and J by 6 bases, with 20 bases left in between. CDR3 length: 15 residues.

This sequence joins TRBV20-1 and TRBJ2-1; 9 nucleotides align to TRBD2. The V gene's germline CDR1 is DFQATT and CDR2 SNEGSKA (reference sequence). The CDR3 has 15 amino acids. V shed 4 bases and J 6 bases; nucleotides not matched to a gene: 10. CDR3 residues: CSAIGWGLASNEQFF. The CDR3 nucleotides read TGCAGTGCTATTGGGTGGGGACTAGCCTCCAATGAGCAGTTCTTC.

This clonotype was counted between two and nine times. The V and J genes are TRBV18 and TRBJ2-3, with D perhaps matching TRBD1 or TRBD2 (5 bases each). The germline V gene has CDR1 KGHSH and CDR2 LQKENI. Trimming took 5 bases from V and 0 from J, leaving 15 bases between them. The CDR3 consists of 16 residues. The CDR3 nucleotides are TGTGCCAGCTCAGACACCGGGACCCGAAGCACAGATACGCAGTATTTT. Its translation is CASSDTGTRSTDTQYF. Combining the CDR3 with reference TRBV18 and TRBJ2-3 gives the whole variable domain NAGVMQNPRHLVRRRGQEARLRCSPMKGHSHVYWYRQLPEEGLKFMVYLQKENIIDESGMPKERFSAEFPKEGPSILRIQQVVRGDSAAYFCASSDTGTRSTDTQYFGPGTRLTVL.

There are a few counts of this clonotype. J is TRBJ2-1 and V is TRBV5-1, with D possibly matching TRBD1 (7 bases). Germline values: CDR1 SGHRS, CDR2 YFSETQ. The CDR3 is 15 amino acids. Trimming took off 3 bases at V and 7 bases at J, with 17 bases between the two ends. The CDR3 bases are TGCGCCAGCAGCTCCTTAGCGGAGGGGGCTAATGAGCAGTTCTTC. This encodes CASSSLAEGANEQFF.

There are a few counts of this clonotype. The V call is TRBV5-1, the J call TRBJ2-1, with D tentatively TRBD1 or TRBD2 (6 bases each). Per germline, CDR1 SGHRS and CDR2 YFSETQ. The CDR3 runs to 16 residues. Between the trimmed V and J ends, which lost 4 bases and 0 bases, there was a span of 14 bases. The CDR3, as DNA: TGCGCCAGCAGCCCGGGGGCTTCCAGCTCCTACAATGAGCAGTTCTTC. Translation gives CASSPGASSSYNEQFF.

This clonotype turned up a few times. The V gene is TRBV20-1, the J gene TRBJ2-5; 10 bases agree with TRBD2. The CDR3 has 14 amino acids. Losses at the gene ends were 7 bases for V and 1 base for J; bases not matched to a gene: 6. Germline V gene lookup returns CDR1 DFQATT and CDR2 SNEGSKA (reference sequence). The CDR3 DNA follows: TGCAGTGTATGGGCTAGCGGGAGCCAAGAGACCCAGTACTTC. Its protein product is CSVWASGSQETQYF.

This clonotype was seen a few times. The V and J genes are TRBV20-1 and TRBJ2-1; 12 bases fit TRBD2. With 5 bases clipped from V and 5 bases from J, the junction kept 1 base outside the gene matches. This CDR3 has 13 residues. Germline lookup yields CDR1 DFQATT and CDR2 SNEGSKA (reference sequence). The DNA of the CDR3 is TGCAGTGCTGGACTAGCGGGGAACAATGAGCAGTTCTTC. It codes for CSAGLAGNNEQFF.